This T cell receptor beta chain was captured in a study of blood T cell repertoires in COVID-19. Turning to the study itself: COVID-19 samples from acute and convalescent phases originated in the United States, Italy and Spain.

This CDR3 spans 14 amino acids. In its sample, this clone was seen once. Some clones are missing from TCRdb's copy, which holds only in-frame ones; the method was immunoSEQ multiplex PCR. The sample contains 370,000 or so clones, over 65% of which appear only once. This receptor was taken from a human donor with acute or convalescent COVID-19. The donor label of this sample is uncertain. Sequences were obtained from peripheral blood. J is TRBJ2-7 and V is TRBV21-1; the tabulated D call, TRBD1, remains unverified against the DNA. TRBV21-1 is flagged as a pseudogene. In DNA form, the CDR3 reads TGTGCCAGCAACCCGACAGGGTACTCCTACGAGCAGTACTTC. Residues: CASNPTGYSYEQYF.